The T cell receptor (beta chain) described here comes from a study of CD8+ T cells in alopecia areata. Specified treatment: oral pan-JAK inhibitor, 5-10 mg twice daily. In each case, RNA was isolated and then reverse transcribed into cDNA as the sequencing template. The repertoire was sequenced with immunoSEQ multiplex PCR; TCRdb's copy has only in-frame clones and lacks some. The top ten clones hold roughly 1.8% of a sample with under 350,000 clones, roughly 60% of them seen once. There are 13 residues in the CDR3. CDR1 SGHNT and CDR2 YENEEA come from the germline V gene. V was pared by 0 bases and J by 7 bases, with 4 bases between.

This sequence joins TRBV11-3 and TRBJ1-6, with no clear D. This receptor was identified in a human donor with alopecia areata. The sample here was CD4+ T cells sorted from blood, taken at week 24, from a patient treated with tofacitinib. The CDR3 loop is CASSLDGNSPLHF. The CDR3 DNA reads TGTGCCAGCAGCTTAGATGGGAATTCACCCCTCCACTTT.